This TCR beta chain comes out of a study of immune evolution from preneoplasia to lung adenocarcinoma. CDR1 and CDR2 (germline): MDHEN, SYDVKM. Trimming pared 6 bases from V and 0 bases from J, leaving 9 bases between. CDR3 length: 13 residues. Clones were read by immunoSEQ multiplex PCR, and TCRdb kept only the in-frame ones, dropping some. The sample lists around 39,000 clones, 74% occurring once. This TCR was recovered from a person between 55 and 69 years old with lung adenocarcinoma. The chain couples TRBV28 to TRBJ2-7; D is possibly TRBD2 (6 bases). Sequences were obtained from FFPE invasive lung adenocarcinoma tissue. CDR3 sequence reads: CASRGLHSYEQYF. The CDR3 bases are TGTGCCAGCAGGGGACTTCACTCCTACGAGCAGTACTTC. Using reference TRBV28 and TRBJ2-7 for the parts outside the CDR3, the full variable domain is DVKVTQSSRYLVKRTGEKVFLECVQDMDHENMFWYRQDPGLGLRLIYFSYDVKMKEKGDIPEGYSVSREKKERFSLILESASTNQTSMYLCASRGLHSYEQYFGPGTRLTVT.